A single sample is the source of the 15 T cell receptor beta chains below, sequenced in a study of immune evolution from preneoplasia to lung adenocarcinoma. Measured with immunoSEQ multiplex PCR; TCRdb has only the in-frame clones, and not every one. Of 11,000 to 15,000 clones listed, approximately 80% are singletons. Sequenced sample: FFPE minimally invasive lung adenocarcinoma tissue. The receptors derive from a person aged 70 to 79 with lung adenocarcinoma.

V gene TRBV5-1 combines with J gene TRBJ1-1, with a possible D match to TRBD1 (6 bases). CDR3 length equals 15 residues. From germline, CDR1 is SGHRS and CDR2 YFSETQ. Deletions cut 0 bases from V and 5 bases from J, with 14 bases between. CDR3 coding DNA: TGCGCCAGCAGCTTGGTCGGGGGGCGAGGGACTGAAGCTTTCTTT. The encoded protein is CASSLVGGRGTEAFF.

This clone was picked up one time. The chain employs TRBV2 and TRBJ2-7; D not resolved. CDR1 SNHLY and CDR2 FYNNEI come from the germline V gene. V was pared by 5 bases and J by 2 bases, with 10 bases between. The CDR3 totals 13 residues. CDR3 protein: CASSHREPYEQYF. As DNA, the CDR3 is TGTGCCAGCAGTCATCGAGAGCCCTACGAGCAGTACTTC.

The chain uses TRBV30 and TRBJ1-5; D might be TRBD1 (5 bases). The germline V gene encodes CDR1 GTSNPN and CDR2 SVGIG (reference sequence). The CDR3 runs to 13 residues. V was shortened by 5 bases and J by 11 bases, with 19 bases between the two germline ends. The CDR3 DNA reads as TGTGCCTGGGGCGACGGGGGGAGGAGAGCCCAGCATTTT. It is translated as CAWGDGGRRAQHF.

The DNA for the CDR3 is TGTGCCAGCAGACTGGACAGGGGAGGGAACACTGAAGCTTTCTTT. This sequence encodes CASRLDRGGNTEAFF. This chain joins TRBV5-4 and TRBJ1-1; 9 bases are a match to TRBD1. The CDR3 totals 15 residues. The germline gives CDR1 SGHNT, CDR2 YYREEE (reference sequence). The J segment lost 1 base and the V segment lost 5 bases, leaving 6 bases of the junction unmatched.

The chain is built from TRBV7-8 and TRBJ2-7; D uncertain. Germline V CDR1 and CDR2: SGHVS, FQNEAQ. Trimming took off 2 bases at V and 2 bases at J, with 13 bases between the two ends. This CDR3 contains 15 residues. The CDR3 reads CASSLKDVGPYEQYF. The CDR3 DNA sequence: TGTGCCAGCAGCTTAAAGGACGTTGGACCCTACGAGCAGTACTTC.

This chain joins TRBV25-1 and TRBJ2-1, with 9 positions matching TRBD2. CDR1 and CDR2 (germline): MGHDK, SYGVNS. The CDR3 length is 16 residues. J gave up 0 bases and V 4 bases, and 4 bases lay outside the gene matches. The CDR3 here is CASSGGLALSYNEQFF. The CDR3 DNA follows: TGTGCCAGCAGTGGTGGACTAGCGCTCTCCTACAATGAGCAGTTCTTC.

The chain employs TRBV4-1 and TRBJ1-1; 8 positions agree with TRBD1. J gave up 4 bases and V 5 bases, and 6 bases lay outside the gene matches. This CDR3 is 14 amino acids long. The germline CDR1 and CDR2 sequences are MGHRA and YSYEKL. The CDR3 loop is CASSYQGASTEAFF. CDR3 sequence (DNA): TGCGCCAGCAGCTATCAGGGGGCGAGCACTGAAGCTTTCTTT.

This clone was counted a single time. The chain combines TRBV10-3 with TRBJ2-7, with D tentatively TRBD1 or TRBD2 (5 bases each). This CDR3 is 13 amino acids long. V was trimmed by 2 bases and J by 5 bases, leaving 10 bases between them. CDR1 and CDR2 (germline): ENHRY, SYGVKD. CDR3 residues: CAISEGGPNEQYF. DNA of the CDR3: TGTGCCATCAGTGAGGGGGGACCTAACGAGCAGTACTTC.

This chain connects TRBV7-6 to TRBJ2-2; D remains ambiguous. The CDR3 consists of 13 residues. Germline CDR1 SGHVS, CDR2 FNYEAQ. V was cut by 3 bases and J by 6 bases, with 8 bases left in between. CDR3 sequence (DNA): TGTGCCAGCAGCTTTCCCCCCCCCGGGGAGCTGTTTTTT. It is translated as CASSFPPPGELFF.

The chain carries TRBV11-3 and TRBJ2-5; D is uncertain. The V end lost 2 bases, the J end lost 4 bases, and 11 bases lay between the germline ends. This CDR3 has 14 residues. CDR1 and CDR2 from the germline V gene are SGHNT and YENEEA. The chain's CDR3 is CASSLRGGSETQYF. For the CDR3, the DNA is TGTGCCAGCAGCTTACGCGGCGGATCAGAGACCCAGTACTTC.

This clone was seen once. This CDR3 reads CASSLRGQDYEQYF. The CDR3 bases are TGTGCCAGCAGCTTGAGGGGACAGGACTACGAGCAGTACTTC. This chain connects TRBV5-4 to TRBJ2-7; 8 bases match TRBD1. There are 14 residues in the CDR3. CDR1 and CDR2 from the germline V gene are SGHNT and YYREEE (reference sequence). The ends lost 1 base at V and 3 bases at J; junction bases unmatched: 3.

The rearrangement joins TRBV2 to TRBJ2-6; tentatively, D is TRBD2 (6 bases). The CDR3 has 14 amino acids. Trimming cost V 6 bases and J 3 bases, with 9 bases left between them. Germline CDR1 reads SNHLY; CDR2 reads FYNNEI. CDR3 coding DNA: TGTGCCAGCAGGGAGGGTAGTGGGGCCAACGTCCTGACTTTC. Translated: CASREGSGANVLTF. The variable domain in full, completed from reference TRBV2 and TRBJ2-6, reads EPEVTQTPSHQVTQMGQEVILRCVPISNHLYFYWYRQILGQKVEFLVSFYNNEISEKSEIFDDQFSVERPDGSNFTLKIRSTKLEDSAMYFCASREGSGANVLTFGAGSRLTVL.

The chain has TRBV19 and TRBJ1-4; possibly TRBD1 for D (5 bases). Per the germline V gene, CDR1 is LNHDA and CDR2 is SQIVND (reference sequence). The CDR3 spans 16 residues. Trimming cost V 6 bases and J 0 bases, with 14 bases left between them. CDR3 amino acids: CASRSGDFATNEKLFF. In nucleotides, the CDR3 is TGTGCCAGTAGATCGGGGGACTTTGCAACTAATGAAAAACTGTTTTTT.

The J gene is TRBJ1-1, the V gene TRBV7-8; tentative D call: TRBD1 (6 bases). The germline V and J ends were trimmed by 5 bases and 3 bases, with 13 bases remaining between them. Germline-derived CDR1 and CDR2 are SGHVS and FQNEAQ. CDR3 size: 14 residues. CDR3 amino acids: CASSPGQFHTEAFF. Here the CDR3 DNA reads TGTGCCAGCAGCCCCGGACAGTTTCACACTGAAGCTTTCTTT.

CDR3 nucleotide sequence: TGTGCCAGCAGGGTTGGTAATTCACCCCTCCACTTT. Its translation: CASRVGNSPLHF. The chain links TRBV25-1 to TRBJ1-6; no definite D call. The CDR3 contains 12 residues. V lost 6 bases and J 6 bases, leaving 6 bases between the germline ends. The germline gives CDR1 MGHDK, CDR2 SYGVNS.